The present T cell receptor (beta chain) was sequenced within a study of blood T cell repertoires in COVID-19 (TCRdb year 2020). As for the study more broadly: The collaborator samples originated in the United States, Italy and Spain and spanned the acute and convalescent phases of COVID-19. The material from the prospective study consisted of cDNA or gDNA derived from T cells, B-cell-depleted T cells, or PBMCs. Deeply sampled blood TCRbeta repertoires from subjects exposed to, actively infected with, or recovered from COVID-19 were included in the dataset. The repertoires were released in a freely available public database meant as a resource for research on the immune response to SARS-CoV-2. The samples were drawn from the first 160 participants of the ongoing ImmuneRACE study and from over 950 subjects provided by 6 global collaborators. Nearly every sample came with metadata listing a de-identified subject ID, COVID-19 status, age in years and sex. Where HLA class I and class II types were available, the types were taken from metadata supplied by the sample provider, not from assay-based typing.

Each collaborating institution followed its own protocols to collect whole blood in K2EDTA tubes. For TCRbeta analysis, collaborator samples were shipped as frozen whole blood, as isolated PBMCs, or as DNA extracted from either sample type. The CDR3 goes from the cysteine to the phenylalanine over 15 residues. CDR3 DNA is the only sequence kept; it has 45 bases, read in frame from the first base. CDR1 SGHAT and CDR2 FQNNGV were looked up in the germline V gene. V has 6 bases trimmed and J has 6 bases trimmed; junction bases matching no gene number 13. Summary of the overall study and its limitations: The quantity of clinical and demographic metadata differed by source and by participant and was supplied without curation.

This clone has only a few counts. The clone's antigen remains unknown. No base qualities exist here, and no much larger clone lies one base off it. The immunoSEQ Assay, a bias-controlled multiplex PCR, was used to amplify TCRbeta CDR3 regions from genomic DNA. As for the authors' bioinformatics: The number of nucleated cells in each sample was estimated by amplification of reference gene primers within the assay. To quantify the absolute abundance of each unique TCRbeta CDR3 rearrangement, sequence reads were collapsed and filtered. For each sample, productive Simpson clonality was calculated as the square root of Simpson's diversity index across productive rearrangements. TCRdb's version of the immuneACCESS table is confined to in-frame rearrangements and falls short of the full clone set. An unresolved V gene accounts for under half of the shortfall where checked; the remainder is of unknown origin. The V and J calls and clone size were taken over from that table, and D and trimming were inferred from the DNA. This sample holds 200,000 to 250,000 clones; around 83% were observed only once. The top ten hold 13% of the sample.

Specimen: peripheral blood. The sequence was collected from a human donor in a cohort sampled during active COVID-19. The chain is assembled from TRBV11-2 and TRBJ1-2, and 7 junction bases match TRBD1. The sequence in DNA is TGTGCCAGCAGGGGTTTGACAGGGTTCTTCCATGGCTACACCTTC. This sequence encodes CASRGLTGFFHGYTF. With the rest looked up from the reference TRBV11-2 and TRBJ1-2 genes rather than sequenced, the full variable domain is EAGVAQSPRYKIIEKRQSVAFWCNPISGHATLYWYQQILGQGPKLLIQFQNNGVVDDSQLPKDRFSAERLKGVDSTLKIQPAKLEDSAVYLCASRGLTGFFHGYTFGSGTRLTVV.